Presented here are 2 T cell receptor beta chains from one specimen sequenced in a study of HIV-infected children after antiretroviral therapy interruption. RNA-based 3' RACE libraries used unique molecular identifiers. Via MiXCR, TCRdb re-called the 3' RACE reads, giving one row per CDR3 protein. The data show about 89,000 distinct CDR3 sequences, approximately 6.9% seen once. Treatment in this sample: PENTA 11 planned treatment interruption arm or continuous ART arm. Sequencing was performed on CD45RA+ CD4+ T cells from PBMCs, pooled from several time points, taken from a donor given antiretroviral therapy, either interrupted or continuous. The subset was: naive CD4+ CD45RA+ CD45RO- T cells. These receptors came from a pool of human donors with HIV.

This clonotype has a count of ten or more. The rearrangement uses TRBV5-1 and TRBJ2-7; D not resolved. CDR1 and CDR2 from the germline V gene are SGHRS and YFSETQ. The length of the CDR3 is 15 residues. Trimming took off 3 bases at V and 4 bases at J, with 17 bases between the two ends. The DNA for the CDR3 is TGCGCCAGCAGCTATCGTTCGAGAGAGAAGTACGAGCAGTACTTC. Translating gives CASSYRSREKYEQYF.

This clonotype was found many times. The V gene is TRBV5-6, the J gene TRBJ1-1; 11 nucleotides agree with TRBD1. The germline CDR1 and CDR2 sequences are SGHDT and YYEEEE. The CDR3 totals 15 residues. Trimming cost V 5 bases and J 3 bases; bases outside gene matches: 6. The CDR3 DNA sequence: TGTGCCAGCAGGGGACTGGGACAGGGGGACACTGAAGCTTTCTTT. This sequence encodes CASRGLGQGDTEAFF. Combining the CDR3 with reference TRBV5-6 and TRBJ1-1 gives the whole variable domain DAGVTQSPTHLIKTRGQQVTLRCSPKSGHDTVSWYQQALGQGPQFIFQYYEEEERQRGNFPDRFSGHQFPNYSSELNVNALLLGDSALYLCASRGLGQGDTEAFFGQGTRLTVV.